Listed here are 21 T cell receptor beta chains from one sample, sequenced in a study of shared clonotypes between healthy human individuals. Measured with immunoSEQ multiplex PCR; TCRdb has only the in-frame clones, and not every one. The sample lists 2 million to 3 million clones, approximately 93% occurring once. The sample taken for sequencing was naive CD4+ T cells from PBMCs. This sample's subset: CD45RA+ positively selected. Receptor source: a man younger than 35 in good health. Some clones in this sample may be carry-over from other donors' samples.

The chain employs TRBV27 and TRBJ2-3, with TRBD1 matching over 9 bases. J lost 4 bases, V lost 2 bases, and 10 bases had no gene match. Germline CDR1 reads MNHEY; CDR2 reads SMNVEV (reference sequence). The CDR3 has 17 residues. The CDR3 here is CASSLTRGTGQADTQYF. The DNA of the CDR3 is TGTGCCAGCAGTTTAACGCGCGGGACAGGGCAAGCAGATACGCAGTATTTT.

The chain links TRBV7-9 to TRBJ1-5, with D possibly TRBD1 on 6 matching bases. The CDR3 contains 16 residues. V was trimmed by 2 bases and J by 4 bases, leaving 15 bases between them. Germline-derived CDR1 and CDR2 are SEHNR and FQNEAQ (reference sequence). The CDR3: CASSLCGGRSNQPQHF. The CDR3, as DNA: TGTGCCAGCAGCTTATGTGGGGGCAGATCGAATCAGCCCCAGCATTTT.

The chain employs TRBV6-1 and TRBJ2-7; D assignment may be TRBD1 or TRBD2 (5 bases each). Germline-derived CDR1 and CDR2 are MNHNS and SASEGT. Trimming left V 10 bases short and J 4 bases short, with 20 bases between. The CDR3 totals 14 residues. In DNA, the CDR3 is TGTGCCATCCGGGGCCTTGCCGGAGATTACGAGCAGTACTTC. Protein sequence: CAIRGLAGDYEQYF.

V gene TRBV9 combines with J gene TRBJ2-5; 10 nucleotides align to TRBD2. CDR1 is SGDLS and CDR2 is YYNGEE in the germline V gene. V lost 4 bases, J lost 1 base, and 7 bases stayed unmatched. The CDR3 sequence is 16 residues long. The CDR3 sequence: CASSKGTSESQETQYF. CDR3 coding DNA: TGTGCCAGCAGCAAAGGGACTAGCGAATCCCAAGAGACCCAGTACTTC.

The chain employs TRBV6-4 and TRBJ2-3; 8 nucleotides align to TRBD2. Germline loops: CDR1 MRHNA, CDR2 SNTAGT. Trimming removed 2 bases from V and 6 bases from J; junction bases left unmatched: 4. The CDR3 is 14 amino acids. CDR3 amino acids: CASSDGLAGDTQYF. The CDR3 bases are TGTGCCAGCAGTGACGGACTAGCTGGGGATACGCAGTATTTT.

Worth noting for this clone: This sample includes further DNA sequences coding for the same CDR3. The chain joins TRBV7-3 to TRBJ2-3, with TRBD2 identical over 7 bases. The CDR3 sequence is 14 residues long. V shed 4 bases and J 1 base; nucleotides not matched to a gene: 2. Germline V CDR1 and CDR2: SGHTA, FQGTGA. The CDR3 reads CASSYLAGTDTQYF. In DNA, the CDR3 is TGTGCCAGCAGCTATCTAGCGGGCACAGATACGCAGTATTTT.

This sequence joins TRBV5-4 and TRBJ2-1; 7 nucleotides line up with TRBD2. Looked up from germline, CDR1 is SGHNT and CDR2 is YYREEE (reference sequence). The V and J ends lost 2 bases and 9 bases, in that order; junction bases with no gene match: 2. The CDR3 is 12 amino acids. In DNA form, the CDR3 reads TGTGCCAGCAGCTTAGCGGGACCTGAGCAGTTCTTC. Protein product: CASSLAGPEQFF.

This chain connects TRBV5-1 to TRBJ2-7, with D maybe TRBD2 (6 bases). The CDR3 has 15 amino acids. Germline V lookup: CDR1 SGHRS, CDR2 YFSETQ. V was pared by 0 bases and J by 0 bases, with 10 bases between. CDR3 amino acids: CASSLVRGSSYEQYF. In DNA, the CDR3 is TGCGCCAGCAGCTTGGTGCGGGGCTCCTCCTACGAGCAGTACTTC.

This chain connects TRBV5-1 to TRBJ2-1; D not certain. CDR1 and CDR2 from the germline V gene are SGHRS and YFSETQ. The CDR3 runs 13 residues. Trimming stripped 1 base from V and 6 bases from J, with 8 bases between. In nucleotides, the CDR3 is TGCGCCAGCAGCTTGTCCACTCGCAATGAGCAGTTCTTC. Protein product: CASSLSTRNEQFF.

J is TRBJ2-7 and V is TRBV5-4; possibly TRBD1 for D (5 bases). V lost 1 base and J 1 base, leaving 15 bases between the germline ends. Germline CDR1 SGHNT, CDR2 YYREEE (reference sequence). This CDR3 has 16 residues. The CDR3 reads CASSLSPHGQSYEQYF. The CDR3 DNA follows: TGTGCCAGCAGCTTGTCCCCCCATGGACAATCCTACGAGCAGTACTTC.

The chain carries TRBV6-4 and TRBJ2-1, with D possibly matching TRBD2 (5 bases). V was cut by 0 bases and J by 5 bases, with 14 bases left in between. The length of the CDR3 is 16 residues. CDR1 MRHNA and CDR2 SNTAGT come from the germline V gene. The CDR3 DNA reads TGTGCCAGCAGTGACTCGTCAGCGGCTCGCCACAATGAGCAGTTCTTC. Translating gives CASSDSSAARHNEQFF.

The chain carries TRBV5-1 and TRBJ2-5, with 10 bases lining up with TRBD2. The J segment lost 11 bases and the V segment lost 3 bases, leaving 13 bases of the junction unmatched. Germline values: CDR1 SGHRS, CDR2 YFSETQ. The CDR3 has 15 residues. CDR3 nucleotide sequence: TGCGCCAGCAGCTACGGTACTAGCGGGATGGGGGAGCAGTACTTC. Its protein product is CASSYGTSGMGEQYF.

This rearrangement joins TRBV2 to TRBJ2-3; tentatively, D is TRBD2 (5 bases). The germline gives CDR1 SNHLY, CDR2 FYNNEI. The V and J ends lost 6 bases and 4 bases respectively, with 8 bases between them. This CDR3 comprises 12 residues. The CDR3 DNA reads as TGTGCCAGCAGGAGGGATGCAGATACGCAGTATTTT. Protein: CASRRDADTQYF.

The rearrangement joins TRBV11-2 to TRBJ2-1, with D maybe TRBD2 (6 bases). V was clipped by 7 bases and J by 7 bases, with 17 bases between them. The V gene's germline CDR1 is SGHAT and CDR2 FQNNGV. CDR3 length: 14 amino acids. CDR3 bases: TGTGCCAGCACCTCTAGCGTCCTGGGGAATGAGCAGTTCTTC. This encodes CASTSSVLGNEQFF.

The genes are TRBV2 and TRBJ1-4; no definite D call. Trimming took off 7 bases at V and 4 bases at J, with 10 bases between the two ends. Germline V CDR1 and CDR2: SNHLY, FYNNEI. This CDR3 comprises 13 residues. The CDR3 loop reads CASMRQFNEKLFF. CDR3 DNA: TGTGCCAGCATGAGGCAGTTTAATGAAAAACTGTTTTTT.

In its sample, this clone was seen once. The same CDR3 also results from other DNA sequences found in this sample. The chain carries TRBV29-1 and TRBJ2-7; 7 bases line up with TRBD2. This CDR3 has 12 residues. Germline V CDR1 and CDR2: SQVTM, ANQGSEA. After removal of 6 bases from V and 3 bases from J, the junction contained 5 bases not matched to a gene. The DNA of the CDR3 is TGCAGCGTGGGCCCGGGGGGCTACGAGCAGTACTTC. Amino acids: CSVGPGGYEQYF.

The J gene is TRBJ2-7, the V gene TRBV19, with D maybe TRBD2 (6 bases). Trimming took off 0 bases at V and 7 bases at J, with 13 bases between the two ends. Germline CDR1 reads LNHDA; CDR2 reads SQIVND (reference sequence). The length of the CDR3 is 14 residues. The CDR3 spells CASSIEAGFWEQYF. The CDR3, as DNA: TGTGCCAGTAGTATAGAGGCGGGGTTCTGGGAGCAGTACTTC.

The CDR3 protein is CASTPSEGLTYEQYF. As DNA, the CDR3 is TGTGCCAGCACCCCGAGCGAGGGGCTCACCTACGAGCAGTACTTC. The chain has TRBV11-2 and TRBJ2-7; either TRBD1 or TRBD2 may supply D (5 bases each). The germline V gene encodes CDR1 SGHAT and CDR2 FQNNGV. Between the trimmed V and J ends, which lost 7 bases and 2 bases, there was a span of 18 bases. This CDR3 is 15 amino acids long.

This clone was recorded only once. The genes are TRBV4-2 and TRBJ1-5; D remains unclear. Deletions cut 1 base from V and 7 bases from J, with 14 bases between. Per the germline V gene, CDR1 is LGHNA and CDR2 is YNFKEQ. The CDR3 totals 15 residues. In DNA, the CDR3 is TGTGCCAGCAGCCAAGCTCCCCGACCTGAGCAGCCCCAGCATTTT. Translating it yields CASSQAPRPEQPQHF.

V and J are TRBV1 and TRBJ1-1; the table's D call, TRBD1, has no DNA check behind it. TRBV1 is an annotated pseudogene. The CDR3 covers 17 residues. For the CDR3, the DNA is TGCACCAGCAGCCAAGATGGGGACAGGGGGAGCCCGACTGAAGCTTTCTTT. Translated, it gives CTSSQDGDRGSPTEAFF.

The chain couples TRBV4-2 to TRBJ2-3, with 9 bases matching TRBD2. This CDR3 spans 16 amino acids. V shed 5 bases and J 12 bases; nucleotides not matched to a gene: 18. Germline V gives CDR1 LGHNA, CDR2 YNFKEQ. The CDR3 loop reads CASSVAEASGGHSQYF. The CDR3 nucleotides are TGTGCCAGCAGCGTAGCGGAGGCGAGCGGGGGGCATTCACAGTATTTT.